A single sample gave rise to the 30 T cell receptor beta chains below, sequenced in a study of low-dose radiotherapy and immunotherapy resistance in tumors. Priming of first-strand cDNA relied on TRAV- and TRBV-specific primers (covering alpha and beta chains). The PCR that amplified TCRs ran for 20 cycles, relying on a constant-region primer and a V-primer adapter. TCRdb reprocessed the reads with MiXCR, giving one entry per CDR3 protein. Of tens of thousands of distinct CDR3 sequences listed, 20% to 25% are singletons. Noted time point: after trial treatment. The treatment was: LDRT plus nivolumab, ipilimumab, low-dose cyclophosphamide and aspirin (RACIN trial). Source: PBMCs, taken after low-dose radiotherapy plus immunotherapy. These receptors were collected from a female donor with ovarian cancer.

This clonotype has ten or more counts. This sequence joins TRBV30 and TRBJ2-7, with 7 bases identical to TRBD1. This CDR3 contains 13 residues. Germline V lookup: CDR1 GTSNPN, CDR2 SVGIG (reference sequence). Germline trimming cut 4 bases from V and 2 bases from J; bases unmatched to any gene: 5. CDR3 nucleotide sequence: TGTGCCTGGAACCCAGGGGGAGCCTACGAGCAGTACTTC. It encodes CAWNPGGAYEQYF.

The V call is TRBV13, the J call TRBJ2-1, with a possible D match to TRBD1 (8 bases). CDR3 length: 15 residues. Germline V gene data show CDR1 as PRHDT and CDR2 as FYEKMQ (reference sequence). V shed 8 bases and J shed 4 bases, with 18 bases lying between them. The CDR3 sequence is CASATGGGDYNEQFF. DNA of the CDR3: TGTGCCAGCGCAACAGGGGGGGGGGATTACAATGAGCAGTTCTTC. Looking up the rest from reference TRBV13 and TRBJ2-1 gives the full variable domain: AAGVIQSPRHLIKEKRETATLKCYPIPRHDTVYWYQQGPGQDPQFLISFYEKMQSDKGSIPDRFSAQQFSDYHSELNMSSLELGDSALYFCASATGGGDYNEQFFGPGTRLTVL.

As to this clonotype: Compared with germline, one end of the junction differs, possibly owing to a read error. V gene TRBV30 combines with J gene TRBJ1-1; D not certain. Germline lookup yields CDR1 GTSNPN and CDR2 SVGIG (reference sequence). This CDR3 is built from 13 residues. CDR3 DNA: TGTACCTGGAGTGTAACCAGGAACACTGAAGCTTTCTTT. Translating gives CTWSVTRNTEAFF.

V gene TRBV12-3 or TRBV12-4 combines with J gene TRBJ1-1; possible D gene TRBD1, 5 bases. The V end was cut by 5 bases, the J end by 6 bases, with 16 bases between. The CDR3 has 14 residues. CDR3 loop: CASSQGTLKAEAFF. The CDR3 DNA follows: TGTGCCAGCAGTCAAGGGACTTTGAAGGCTGAAGCTTTCTTT.

This clonotype was counted only a few times. This rearrangement joins TRBV12-3 or TRBV12-4 to TRBJ1-1; D is undetermined. V was pared by 5 bases and J by 4 bases, with 17 bases between. The CDR3 extends over 15 amino acids. Here the CDR3 reads CASSTVYGIVTEAFF. In DNA form, the CDR3 reads TGTGCCAGCAGTACGGTCTACGGTATCGTCACTGAAGCTTTCTTT.

This clonotype came up once. A far more abundant clone sits one base away, making this likely a read error. The chain recombines TRBV6-8 with TRBJ1-1; possible D gene TRBD1, 6 bases. The CDR3 covers 13 residues. In germline, CDR1 is MNHGY, CDR2 SAAAGT. V was cut by 10 bases and J by 8 bases, with 20 bases left in between. The CDR3 is CATLGQSAEEAFF. CDR3 DNA sequence: TGTGCCACTTTAGGACAGAGTGCTGAAGAAGCTTTCTTT.

This clonotype was picked up many times. This rearrangement joins TRBV19 to TRBJ1-2, with 8 bases that match TRBD1. Germline CDR1 reads LNHDA; CDR2 reads SQIVND (reference sequence). Trimming cost V 5 bases and J 4 bases; bases outside gene matches: 9. The CDR3 runs 15 residues. The CDR3 DNA reads TGTGCCAGTAGTCCCCTCCGGACAGGGCCCTATGGCTACACCTTC. As protein: CASSPLRTGPYGYTF.

This clonotype was picked up many times. The chain links TRBV24-1 to TRBJ1-4; no clear D gene. V dropped 2 bases and J dropped 8 bases, with 14 bases sitting between them. Germline CDR1 and CDR2: KGHDR and SFDVKD. The CDR3 extends over 15 amino acids. This chain's CDR3 is CATSDSGIREEKLFF. As DNA, the CDR3 is TGTGCCACCAGTGATTCTGGCATTCGCGAGGAAAAACTGTTTTTT.

This clonotype was recorded many times. The chain uses TRBV10-3 and TRBJ2-6, with D maybe TRBD1 (6 bases). The CDR3 runs 18 residues. V shed 4 bases and J shed 0 bases, with 16 bases lying between them. CDR1 is ENHRY, CDR2 SYGVKD, per germline. In nucleotides, the CDR3 is TGTGCCATCAGTGGACTACAGGGTGGTTCCTCTGGGGCCAACGTCCTGACTTTC. Translating it yields CAISGLQGGSSGANVLTF.

At least ten counts were recorded for this clonotype. The chain carries TRBV28 and TRBJ2-3; TRBD2 aligns across 7 bases. V lost 5 bases, J lost 2 bases, and 13 bases stayed unmatched. The germline CDR1 and CDR2 sequences are MDHEN and SYDVKM. This CDR3 contains 17 residues. The CDR3 sequence is CASSPNPTSDPTDTQYF. CDR3 DNA: TGTGCCAGCAGTCCGAACCCCACTAGCGACCCCACAGATACGCAGTATTTT.

This clonotype was seen at least ten times. V gene TRBV4-2 combines with J gene TRBJ2-2; no firm D call. The germline V gene has CDR1 LGHNA and CDR2 YNFKEQ. V lost 0 bases and J lost 0, with 8 bases in between. There are 16 residues in the CDR3. The CDR3 DNA follows: TGTGCCAGCAGCCAAGAGGCTGGTACGAACACCGGGGAGCTGTTTTTT. This gives the protein CASSQEAGTNTGELFF.

This clonotype has ten or more counts. The J gene is TRBJ1-3, the V gene TRBV6-2 or TRBV6-3; D ambiguous. V lost 5 bases to trimming and J lost 2 bases, with 7 bases between them. Germline V gene data show CDR1 as MNHEY and CDR2 as SVGEGT. The CDR3 covers 13 residues. The DNA for the CDR3 is TGTGCCAGCAGTCGGCCGCCTGGAAACACCATATATTTT. It encodes CASSRPPGNTIYF.

This clonotype came up many times. The CDR3 DNA is TGCGCCAGCAGCTTTTCAAGCGGGGGGCCCTACAATGAGCAGTTCTTC. Residues: CASSFSSGGPYNEQFF. This chain connects TRBV5-1 to TRBJ2-1; 9 nucleotides align to TRBD2. The CDR3 runs to 16 residues. Germline lookup yields CDR1 SGHRS and CDR2 YFSETQ. The ends lost 2 bases at V and 2 bases at J; junction bases unmatched: 5.

This clonotype occurred a few times. The gene calls are TRBV4-3 and TRBJ2-1; 8 bases match TRBD2. Unmatched junction bases numbered 6, after V lost 2 bases and J lost 0 bases. Germline lookup yields CDR1 LGHNA and CDR2 YSLEER. CDR3 length: 17 residues. The CDR3 is CASSQTSGGGSYNEQFF. The CDR3 region has the DNA TGCGCCAGCAGCCAAACTAGCGGCGGGGGCTCCTACAATGAGCAGTTCTTC.

A note on this clonotype: This likely came from a read error, as a far larger clone is one base away. The chain links TRBV5-3 to TRBJ2-7; D assignment may be TRBD1 or TRBD2 (7 bases each). TRBV5-3 is marked as an open reading frame, function uncertain. Trimming stripped 8 bases from V and 0 bases from J, with 15 bases between. The CDR3 runs to 14 residues. The CDR3 loop is CASSGDRNSYEQYF. CDR3 DNA: TGTGCCAGCAGCGGGGACAGAAACTCCTACGAGCAGTACTTC.

This clonotype has a count of ten or more. This chain uses TRBV3-1 with TRBJ2-3; 14 bases match TRBD2. CDR1 is LGHDT, CDR2 YNNKEL, per germline (reference sequence). The length of the CDR3 is 19 residues. V shed 7 bases, J shed 2 bases, and the junction held 14 bases outside the gene matches. The CDR3 is CASTPSRGLAGDITDTQYF. CDR3 nucleotides: TGTGCCAGCACCCCGTCTCGGGGACTAGCGGGAGACATCACAGATACGCAGTATTTT.

In this sample, this clonotype turned up many times. V is TRBV28 and J is TRBJ2-7; D is unclear. Germline assignment: CDR1 MDHEN and CDR2 SYDVKM. Trimming took off 5 bases at V and 4 bases at J, with 9 bases between the two ends. The CDR3 extends over 12 amino acids. The CDR3 DNA sequence: TGTGCCAGCAGTCCCCCTCGGTACGAGCAGTACTTC. It translates to CASSPPRYEQYF.

This clonotype was picked up many times. The chain couples TRBV24-1 to TRBJ2-2; D uncertain. The CDR3 has 15 amino acids. CDR1 and CDR2 from the germline V gene are KGHDR and SFDVKD. V shed 1 base and J shed 4 bases, with 9 bases lying between them. The CDR3 nucleotides are TGTGCCACCAGTGATTTTCTAAACCCCACCGGGGAGCTGTTTTTT. Its translation is CATSDFLNPTGELFF.

The table lists this clonotype with many counts. This sequence joins TRBV20-1 and TRBJ2-2; 8 positions agree with TRBD2. The CDR3 runs to 16 residues. Germline V lookup: CDR1 DFQATT, CDR2 SNEGSKA (reference sequence). Trimming at V came to 1 base and at J to 1 base, leaving 5 bases not matched to a gene. Here the CDR3 reads CSARVAGSGNTGELFF. DNA of the CDR3: TGCAGTGCTAGAGTAGCGGGAAGTGGGAACACCGGGGAGCTGTTTTTT.

This clonotype was detected many times. The V and J genes are TRBV7-2 and TRBJ2-1; 11 nucleotides line up with TRBD1. Germline loops: CDR1 SGHTA, CDR2 FQGNSA. J lost 7 bases, V lost 7 bases, and 9 bases had no gene match. CDR3 length: 15 residues. Here the CDR3 DNA reads TGTGCCAGCAACGACCGGGACAGGGGGTTGAATGAGCAGTTCTTC. This codes for CASNDRDRGLNEQFF. The full variable domain, its missing parts supplied by reference TRBV7-2 and TRBJ2-1, is GAGVSQSPSNKVTEKGKDVELRCDPISGHTALYWYRQSLGQGLEFLIYFQGNSAPDKSGLPSDRFSAERTGGSVSTLTIQRTQQEDSAVYLCASNDRDRGLNEQFFGPGTRLTVL.

This clonotype occurred many times. This chain connects TRBV11-3 to TRBJ2-1; the match to TRBD2 covers 15 bases. The germline gives CDR1 SGHNT, CDR2 YENEEA. J lost 0 bases, V lost 5 bases, and 5 bases had no gene match. There are 18 residues in the CDR3. CDR3 loop: CASSLGLAGGSSYNEQFF. In DNA form, the CDR3 reads TGTGCCAGCAGCCTGGGACTAGCGGGAGGTAGCTCCTACAATGAGCAGTTCTTC.

This clonotype was picked up a small number of times. V gene TRBV27 combines with J gene TRBJ2-1; D call uncertain. Trimming left V 9 bases short and J 9 bases short, with 9 bases between. The CDR3 is 10 residues long. Germline V gene data show CDR1 as MNHEY and CDR2 as SMNVEV (reference sequence). The CDR3 DNA sequence: TGTGCCAGTGGACGTCGTGAGCAGTTCTTC. It translates to CASGRREQFF.

In this sample, this clonotype turned up many times. The CDR3 bases are TGCAGTGCTAGAGTTCCGGGACTAGCGGGGGACGAGCAGTACTTC. This gives the protein CSARVPGLAGDEQYF. The chain uses TRBV20-1 and TRBJ2-7; 14 bases align to TRBD2. The CDR3 runs to 15 residues. Unmatched junction bases numbered 4, after V lost 1 base and J lost 5 bases. Germline V lookup: CDR1 DFQATT, CDR2 SNEGSKA (reference sequence).

By its share, this clonotype is medium-sized (0.01 to 0.1%). The chain is built from TRBV5-1 and TRBJ2-7; D is undetermined. The germline V gene encodes CDR1 SGHRS and CDR2 YFSETQ. Trimming left V 2 bases short and J 6 bases short, with 3 bases between. This CDR3 spans 10 amino acids. In nucleotides, the CDR3 is TGCGCCAGCAGCTTAAGCGAGCAGTACTTC. Its protein is CASSLSEQYF.

This clonotype was detected many times. V gene TRBV7-9 combines with J gene TRBJ2-2; a weak D match, TRBD2 (6 bases). Trimming shortened V by 9 bases and J by 2 bases, and 16 bases separated the two germline ends. The CDR3 covers 15 residues. Germline values: CDR1 SEHNR, CDR2 FQNEAQ (reference sequence). CDR3 protein: CASPPAGTNTGELFF. The CDR3 nucleotides are TGTGCCAGTCCCCCCGCGGGGACCAACACCGGGGAGCTGTTTTTT.

This clonotype was observed at least ten times. The chain employs TRBV18 and TRBJ2-1; no clear D. The length of the CDR3 is 14 residues. V shed 1 base and J shed 0 bases, with 4 bases lying between them. CDR1 and CDR2 from the germline V gene are KGHSH and LQKENI. The CDR3 nucleotides read TGTGCCAGCTCACCACAGGACTCCTACAATGAGCAGTTCTTC. This encodes CASSPQDSYNEQFF. Drawing the rest from reference TRBV18 and TRBJ2-1, the complete variable domain is NAGVMQNPRHLVRRRGQEARLRCSPMKGHSHVYWYRQLPEEGLKFMVYLQKENIIDESGMPKERFSAEFPKEGPSILRIQQVVRGDSAAYFCASSPQDSYNEQFFGPGTRLTVL.

This clonotype showed up just a few times. The CDR3 reads CSAHSNSGRGNEQFF. Here the CDR3 DNA reads TGCAGTGCCCACTCTAATAGCGGGAGGGGGAATGAGCAGTTCTTC. The V and J genes are TRBV20-1 and TRBJ2-1; 11 bases map to TRBD2. CDR3 size: 15 residues. Germline V gene sequence: CDR1 DFQATT, CDR2 SNEGSKA (reference sequence). Losses at the gene ends were 6 bases for V and 7 bases for J; bases not matched to a gene: 11.

This clonotype appeared many times. The V and J genes are TRBV12-3 or TRBV12-4 and TRBJ2-1; 15 bases match TRBD2. The CDR3 is made up of 16 amino acids. With V trimmed by 5 bases and J by 2 bases, 1 base remained unmatched. This chain's CDR3 is CASSRTSGRAYNEQFF. As DNA, the CDR3 is TGTGCCAGCAGTAGGACTAGCGGGAGGGCCTACAATGAGCAGTTCTTC.

This clonotype was picked up many times. The CDR3 bases are TGCGCCAGCAGTGAGTCTGTAGGGTATTCCTACGAGCAGTACTTC. It translates to CASSESVGYSYEQYF. This chain uses TRBV10-2 with TRBJ2-7; no clear D. Trimming shortened V by 0 bases and J by 1 base, and 10 bases separated the two germline ends. Germline assignment: CDR1 WSHSY and CDR2 SAAADI. The CDR3 is 15 residues long.

This clonotype was detected ten times or more. This chain joins TRBV11-2 and TRBJ2-7, with 9 nucleotides matching TRBD1. With 5 bases clipped from V and 3 bases from J, the junction kept 11 bases outside the gene matches. The length of the CDR3 is 16 residues. Germline values: CDR1 SGHAT, CDR2 FQNNGV. DNA of the CDR3: TGTGCCAGCAGCCCCCGCCCGGGACAGGGTGTCTACGAGCAGTACTTC. It specifies CASSPRPGQGVYEQYF.